Here is one TCR beta chain with its context. Its antigen is not known. The data were obtained in a study of blood T cells in healthy people across ages. Findings and caveats of the study: Investigators viewed diversity estimates from one million T cells as underestimates, the study reported.

The CDR3 has 15 amino acids. CDR1 and CDR2 from the germline V gene are SGHRS and YFSETQ. J was trimmed by 1 base and V by 4 bases; bases with no gene match: 2. Each donor was a healthy Caucasian individual from Russia, aged about 6 to 95. For the second PCR, which ran for about 6 to 11 cycles, a sample-barcoded 5' primer and a J-beta primer mix were used. Every single cDNA molecule received a tag from a template-switch adaptor with 12 random nucleotides. TCRdb reprocessed the 5' RACE reads with MiXCR, giving one entry per CDR3 protein. Of about 800,000 distinct CDR3 sequences listed, about three fifths are singletons.

The V and J genes are TRBV5-1 and TRBJ2-1, with 10 positions matching TRBD2. The receptor comes from a man younger than 45 in good health. Material: blood. CDR3 sequence reads: CASSKTSGSYNEQFF. CDR3 bases: TGCGCCAGCAGCAAGACTAGCGGGTCCTACAATGAGCAGTTCTTC.